These 18 T cell receptor beta chains originate from one sample sequenced in a study of T cell clonality in common variable immunodeficiency. Sequencing used immunoSEQ multiplex PCR; TCRdb keeps in-frame clones, though not all of them. The sample contains around 81,000 clones, none of them singletons. Sequencing input: peripheral blood mononuclear cells. The receptors stem from a person aged 18 to 70 in good health.

This clone appeared many times. Coverage ceases 3 residues before the CDR3 finishes, and the germline J gene fills in the end. The chain employs TRBV30 and TRBJ1-2; D is perhaps TRBD1 (6 bases). The ends were cut back, 3 bases at V and 1 base at J, with 15 bases in the middle. Germline V gene data show CDR1 as GTSNPN and CDR2 as SVGIG (reference sequence). The CDR3 runs 15 residues. This CDR3 reads CAWRQGRMVNYGYTF. The CDR3 bases that were read are TGTGCCTGGAGACAGGGAAGGATGGTTAACTATGGC.

This clone was observed a few times. The read ends 3 residues early relative to the CDR3; the germline J gene fills the gap. V and J are TRBV6-2 or TRBV6-3 and TRBJ2-7; tentatively, D is TRBD2 (5 bases). V was clipped by 5 bases and J by 2 bases, with 10 bases between them. The CDR3 runs 13 residues. Germline values: CDR1 MNHEY, CDR2 SVGEGT. CDR3 protein: CASSTGGPYEQYF. The part of the CDR3 DNA that was read is TGTGCCAGCAGTACGGGCGGGCCCTACGAG.

About this clone itself: The read finishes 3 residues shy of the CDR3 end, and the germline J gene is used to complete it. The J gene is TRBJ2-1, the V gene TRBV7-6; TRBD2 aligns across 11 bases. The CDR3 is made up of 18 amino acids. J gave up 3 bases and V 5 bases, and 12 bases lay outside the gene matches. Germline CDR1 reads SGHVS; CDR2 reads FNYEAQ. The covered CDR3 bases are TGTGCCAGCAGCCTTCAAGCTATAGGGACTAGCGGCTACAATGAG. It translates to CASSLQAIGTSGYNE. The entire CDR3 protein reads CASSLQAIGTSGYNEQFF.

The sample holds many counts of this clone. The DNA ends 3 residues before the CDR3 does, and the rest of the CDR3 is filled in from the germline J gene. This chain joins TRBV7-2 and TRBJ1-1; D is uncertain. Germline V gene data show CDR1 as SGHTA and CDR2 as FQGNSA. V was cut by 5 bases and J by 4 bases, with 8 bases left in between. This CDR3 is 12 amino acids long. CDR3 DNA, as far as it was read: TGTGCCAGCAGCGAACAATTCACTGAA. Translating gives CASSEQFTE. The whole CDR3 is CASSEQFTEAFF.

This clone showed up many times. Sequencing ends 3 residues short of the CDR3 end; the germline J gene provides the rest. This chain links TRBV10-3 with TRBJ2-6; 9 bases line up with TRBD1. The CDR3 has 19 residues. Germline trimming cut 2 bases from V and 0 bases from J; bases unmatched to any gene: 8. Germline loops: CDR1 ENHRY, CDR2 SYGVKD. The covered CDR3 bases are TGTGCCATCAGTGAGAGGAGGACAGGGGACTCCTCTGGGGCCAACGTC. Translation gives CAISERRTGDSSGANV. The full CDR3 sequence reads CAISERRTGDSSGANVLTF.

In its sample, this clone was seen many times. The observed sequence ends 3 residues before the CDR3 terminus, with the missing tail filled in from the germline J gene. The gene calls are TRBV7-3 and TRBJ1-6, with 8 bases lining up with TRBD1. After removal of 0 bases from V and 9 bases from J, the junction contained 7 bases not matched to a gene. Germline V CDR1 and CDR2: SGHTA, FQGTGA. The CDR3 spans 16 residues. Partial CDR3 DNA: TGTGCCAGCAGCTTAACGGGACAGGTTCTACGTTCACCC. This translates into CASSLTGQVLRSP. The entire CDR3 sequence reads CASSLTGQVLRSPLHF.

Ten or more counts support this clone. The read is 3 residues too short to cover the CDR3 end, so that end is filled in from the germline J gene. J is TRBJ1-2 and V is TRBV18, with D unclear. This CDR3 comprises 15 residues. CDR1 is KGHSH and CDR2 is LQKENI in the germline V gene. CDR3 amino acids: CASSPEAGILDGYTF. CDR3 DNA, as far as it was read: TGTGCCAGCTCACCGGAAGCCGGTATTCTAGACGGC.

This clone turned up a few times. The DNA ends 3 residues before the CDR3 does, and the rest of the CDR3 is filled in from the germline J gene. The J gene is TRBJ2-1, the V gene TRBV20-1, with TRBD1 identical over 7 bases. V was pared by 2 bases and J by 0 bases, with 10 bases of the junction left unmatched. The CDR3 contains 17 residues. Germline-derived CDR1 and CDR2 are DFQATT and SNEGSKA (reference sequence). CDR3 in amino acids: CSARRDSRISSYNEQFF. The CDR3 bases that were read are TGCAGTGCTAGACGGGACAGTCGTATTAGCTCCTACAATGAG.

This clone showed up many times. The read terminates 3 residues before the CDR3 end, so the remaining end is supplied by the germline J gene. The genes are TRBV18 and TRBJ2-6; tentatively, D is TRBD1 (6 bases). The germline V and J ends were trimmed by 5 bases and 4 bases, with 18 bases remaining between them. This CDR3 has 17 amino acids. Germline CDR1 reads KGHSH; CDR2 reads LQKENI. The CDR3 reads CASSTLPTGTGANVLTF. The DNA read from the CDR3 is TGTGCCAGCTCAACCCTACCAACAGGGACAGGGGCCAACGTC.

Ten or more counts support this clone. The CDR3 sequence is CASSEYSLRDRVYNEQFF. The covered CDR3 bases are TGTGCCAGCAGTGAATATAGTCTTAGGGACAGGGTCTACAATGAG. The rearrangement links TRBV2 to TRBJ2-1, with 9 bases that match TRBD1. The read comes to an end 3 residues before the CDR3 does, leaving the germline J gene to fill in the end. CDR1 is SNHLY and CDR2 is FYNNEI in the germline V gene. The CDR3 runs 18 residues. Losses at the gene ends were 2 bases for V and 3 bases for J; bases not matched to a gene: 11.

This clone has a count of ten or more. The read gets to within 3 residues of the CDR3 end, and the germline J gene fills in the rest. The J gene is TRBJ2-3, the V gene TRBV20-1, with D perhaps matching TRBD2 (6 bases). The CDR3 has 12 residues. Germline V lookup: CDR1 DFQATT, CDR2 SNEGSKA (reference sequence). CDR3 bases read: TGCAGTGCTAAATTTAGCGGAGTCACG. Protein product: CSAKFSGVT. The whole CDR3 sequence is CSAKFSGVTQYF.

The sample holds many counts of this clone. With the read ending 3 residues before the CDR3 end, the germline J gene is used to fill in that end. This chain links TRBV6-4 with TRBJ2-1, with a tentative D call TRBD2 (5 bases). The CDR3 contains 13 residues. Trimming left V 6 bases short and J 6 bases short, with 12 bases between. From germline, CDR1 is MRHNA and CDR2 SNTAGT. This CDR3 is CASSADWFNEQFF. The CDR3 bases that were read are TGTGCCAGCAGCGCGGACTGGTTCAATGAG.

In this sample, this clone turned up many times. Read coverage stops 3 residues before the CDR3 terminus; the germline J gene supplies the remainder. The chain uses TRBV28 and TRBJ2-7; TRBD1 aligns across 7 bases. Germline lookup yields CDR1 MDHEN and CDR2 SYDVKM. The CDR3 is 14 amino acids. The trim removed 6 bases at V and 3 bases at J, leaving 8 bases unmatched. The CDR3 is CASRAGGRDYEQYF. The covered CDR3 bases are TGTGCCAGCAGGGCAGGGGGAAGAGACTACGAG.

This clone came up many times. The CDR3 extends 3 residues past the end of the read, so its final part is completed from the germline J gene. The chain recombines TRBV18 with TRBJ1-5; 8 positions match TRBD1. V was clipped by 3 bases and J by 6 bases; unmatched bases: 4. CDR3 length: 14 residues. Germline V gene data show CDR1 as KGHSH and CDR2 as LQKENI. This CDR3 is CASSPSGGGQPQHF. The covered CDR3 bases are TGTGCCAGCTCACCGTCAGGGGGCGGTCAGCCC. The entire variable domain, with the rest obtained from reference TRBV18 and TRBJ1-5, is as follows: NAGVMQNPRHLVRRRGQEARLRCSPMKGHSHVYWYRQLPEEGLKFMVYLQKENIIDESGMPKERFSAEFPKEGPSILRIQQVVRGDSAAYFCASSPSGGGQPQHFGDGTRLSIL.

The sample holds many counts of this clone. The sequenced fragment ends 3 residues before the CDR3 boundary, so the rest is inferred from the germline J gene. This specimen includes other DNA sequences encoding the same CDR3. The J gene is TRBJ2-2, the V gene TRBV19; D may be TRBD2 (5 bases). Germline-derived CDR1 and CDR2 are LNHDA and SQIVND (reference sequence). The CDR3 is 15 residues long. V was shortened by 9 bases and J by 5 bases, with 19 bases between the two germline ends. CDR3 region: CASEDSGSLTGELFF. Incomplete CDR3 DNA: TGTGCCAGCGAAGACTCGGGGTCCTTGACCGGGGAG.

The table lists this clone with many counts. The read comes to an end 3 residues before the CDR3 does, leaving the germline J gene to fill in the end. This rearrangement joins TRBV5-1 to TRBJ1-6, with no clear D. CDR3 length: 17 residues. V shed 0 bases and J shed 5 bases, with 15 bases lying between them. Germline loops: CDR1 SGHRS, CDR2 YFSETQ. This chain's CDR3 is CASSLERRPRNNSPLHF. The CDR3 DNA, read in part, is TGCGCCAGCAGCTTGGAACGCAGGCCGAGAAATAATTCACCC.

This clone occurred many times. From the germline J gene comes the end of the CDR3, since the read stops 3 residues before it. This chain joins TRBV10-3 and TRBJ2-1; tentative D call: TRBD2 (5 bases). This CDR3 spans 14 amino acids. The germline V gene encodes CDR1 ENHRY and CDR2 SYGVKD. Trimming removed 8 bases from V and 0 bases from J, with 11 bases in between. CDR3 residues: CAIRTDSSYNEQFF. Partial CDR3 DNA: TGTGCCATCCGGACTGATAGCTCCTACAATGAG.

There are many counts of this clone. The part of the CDR3 DNA that was read is TGCGCCAGCAGCTTGGATCTAGCGGTCAGCTCCTACGAG. Translating it yields CASSLDLAVSSYE. The full CDR3 protein reads CASSLDLAVSSYEQYF. The chain uses TRBV5-1 and TRBJ2-7; 7 bases fit TRBD2. The missing CDR3 end, 3 residues past where the read stops, is filled in from the germline J gene. Germline V gene sequence: CDR1 SGHRS, CDR2 YFSETQ. V was clipped by 0 bases and J by 0 bases; unmatched bases: 6. This CDR3 is built from 16 residues.